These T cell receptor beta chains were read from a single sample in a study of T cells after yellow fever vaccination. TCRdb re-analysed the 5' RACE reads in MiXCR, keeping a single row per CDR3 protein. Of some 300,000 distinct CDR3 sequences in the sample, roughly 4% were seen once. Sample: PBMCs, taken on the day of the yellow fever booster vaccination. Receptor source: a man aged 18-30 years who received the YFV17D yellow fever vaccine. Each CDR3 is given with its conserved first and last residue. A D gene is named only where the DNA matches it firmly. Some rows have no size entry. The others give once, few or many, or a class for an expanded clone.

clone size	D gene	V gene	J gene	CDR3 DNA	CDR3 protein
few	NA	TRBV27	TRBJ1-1	TGTGCCAGCAGTTGGGGAGGGGTCGCTTTCTTT	CASSWGGVAFF
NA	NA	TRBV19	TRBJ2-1	TGTGCCAGTAGTATAGACGTCAGGGGAACTGAGCAGTTCTTC	CASSIDVRGTEQFF
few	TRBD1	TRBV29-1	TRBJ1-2	TGCAGCGCCCTGACTGGGACAGATGGCTACACCTTC	CSALTGTDGYTF
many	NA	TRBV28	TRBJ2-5	TGTGCCAGCAGTCCCCCCGGTAAAGAGACCCAGTACTTC	CASSPPGKETQYF
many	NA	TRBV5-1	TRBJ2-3	TGCGCCAGCAGTTGTACGCCAGATACGCAGTATTTT	CASSCTPDTQYF
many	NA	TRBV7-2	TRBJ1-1	TGTGCCAGCAGCCGAAACAGGGAGGGACAAGCTTTCTTT	CASSRNREGQAFF
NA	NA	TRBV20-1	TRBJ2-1	TGCAGTGCTGGCGGTCCGGGACTTATCATCTTC	CSAGGPGLIIF
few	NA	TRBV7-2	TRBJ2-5	TGTGCCAGCACCCCCCCGGGGCGCCTGGAGACCCAGTACTTC	CASTPPGRLETQYF
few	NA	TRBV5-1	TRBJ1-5	TGCGCCAGCAGCTTTGGAGTGGGCAATCAGCCCCAGCATTTT	CASSFGVGNQPQHF
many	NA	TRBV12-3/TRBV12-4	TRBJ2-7	TGTGCCAGCAGTCATACCGGGACCCCCTACGAGCAGTACTTC	CASSHTGTPYEQYF
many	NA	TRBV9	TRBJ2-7	TGTGCCAGCGGGACCTACCCCTACGAGCAGTACTTC	CASGTYPYEQYF
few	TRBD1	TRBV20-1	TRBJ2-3	TGCAGTGCTAGCCTTTACCGGGACAGGGATAGGACAGATACGCAGTATTTT	CSASLYRDRDRTDTQYF
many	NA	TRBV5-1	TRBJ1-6	TGCGCCAGCGGGAAGGACAGTGCTTATTCACCCCTCCACTTT	CASGKDSAYSPLHF
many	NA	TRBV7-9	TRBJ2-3	TGTGCCAGCAGCTTTGGACACACTGTCGCAGATACGCAGTATTTT	CASSFGHTVADTQYF
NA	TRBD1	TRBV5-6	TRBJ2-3	TGTGCCAGCAGCTATTCTTTCTTTATGGGACAGGGTGCGTCGCAGTATTTT	CASSYSFFMGQGASQYF
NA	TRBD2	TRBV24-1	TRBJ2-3	TGTGCCACCAGTGATTCTTCTAGCGGAACTAGCACAGATACGCAGTATTTT	CATSDSSSGTSTDTQYF